Below are 31 T cell receptor beta chains sequenced from a single sample in a study of cytomegalovirus exposure and HLA in healthy donors (dated by TCRdb to the late 2010s). Preparation of the library involved the immunoSEQ multiplex PCR assay. For the multiplex PCR, a mixture combining 60 forward primers for TCR Vbeta segments and 13 reverse primers for TCR Jbeta segments was used. What TCRdb holds here is the immuneACCESS table cut down to in-frame rearrangements. Part of the clones is not present; checked against another copy, under half of the missing clones reflect an unresolved V gene, and the others are unexplained. This sample has roughly 110,000 clones in its table, and roughly four fifths of those were observed once. Around 2.1% of the sample is in the top ten clones. Sequencing input: PBMCs. Every receptor here comes from a man aged 18 to 35 in good health and CMV-seronegative.

The chain employs TRBV4-2 and TRBJ2-3; a weak D match, TRBD1 (6 bases). Trimming took 4 bases from V and 3 from J, leaving 11 bases between them. This CDR3 spans 14 amino acids. Germline V CDR1 and CDR2: LGHNA, YNFKEQ. The CDR3 sequence is CASSLGQPTDTQYF. CDR3 DNA sequence: TGTGCCAGCAGCCTTGGACAGCCTACAGATACGCAGTATTTT.

This clone was picked up a small number of times. The chain is built from TRBV28 and TRBJ1-4; 8 bases map to TRBD1. The germline V gene has CDR1 MDHEN and CDR2 SYDVKM. Unmatched junction bases numbered 19, after V lost 5 bases and J lost 8 bases. The CDR3 has 18 amino acids. CDR3 protein: CASSPLGAAQGDREKLFF. The CDR3 DNA reads TGTGCCAGCAGTCCCTTGGGGGCCGCCCAGGGGGACAGGGAAAAACTGTTTTTT.

The J gene is TRBJ2-2, the V gene TRBV11-3, with D tentatively TRBD2 (6 bases). The V gene's germline CDR1 is SGHNT and CDR2 YENEEA. CDR3 length: 15 residues. Trimming stripped 5 bases from V and 3 bases from J, with 13 bases between. The CDR3: CASSLRDSYTGELFF. The CDR3 DNA reads TGTGCCAGCAGCCTCCGGGACTCCTACACCGGGGAGCTGTTTTTT.

This clone was seen just once. The chain is built from TRBV28 and TRBJ1-2; D is perhaps TRBD1 (5 bases). CDR3 length: 13 residues. From germline, CDR1 is MDHEN and CDR2 SYDVKM. V was trimmed by 4 bases and J by 5 bases, leaving 11 bases between them. CDR3 sequence reads: CASSSPTVYGYTF. The CDR3 region has the DNA TGTGCCAGCAGTTCCCCGACAGTATATGGCTACACCTTC.

The chain has TRBV6-4 and TRBJ2-5; D is possibly TRBD1 (6 bases). With 0 bases removed from V and 7 bases from J, the gap between germline ends came to 6 bases. CDR3 length equals 12 residues. CDR1 is MRHNA and CDR2 is SNTAGT in the germline V gene. For the CDR3, the DNA is TGTGCCAGCAGTGACTCACAGGGGACCCAGTACTTC. This translates into CASSDSQGTQYF.

This clone was detected only a few times. This chain uses TRBV6-5 with TRBJ2-7, with 7 bases lining up with TRBD2. The CDR3 is made up of 13 amino acids. Unmatched junction bases numbered 5, after V lost 7 bases and J lost 2 bases. The germline CDR1 and CDR2 sequences are MNHEY and SVGAGI. CDR3 amino acids: CASTKGTTYEQYF. CDR3 bases: TGTGCCAGCACCAAGGGGACTACCTACGAGCAGTACTTC.

V is TRBV27 and J is TRBJ1-4; D is ambiguous. CDR1 is MNHEY, CDR2 SMNVEV, per germline (reference sequence). The V end was cut by 2 bases, the J end by 8 bases, with 15 bases between. This CDR3 is built from 15 residues. This CDR3 reads CASSLTTYGGEKLFF. The CDR3 region has the DNA TGTGCCAGCAGTTTAACCACGTATGGAGGAGAAAAACTGTTTTTT.

V is TRBV6-5 and J is TRBJ2-3; 9 positions agree with TRBD2. The V gene's germline CDR1 is MNHEY and CDR2 SVGAGI. The CDR3 is 16 amino acids. The V segment lost 4 bases and the J segment 3 bases; nucleotides outside the gene matches: 8. CDR3 in amino acids: CASSFLASGETDTQYF. The CDR3 bases are TGTGCCAGCAGTTTTCTGGCTAGCGGGGAGACAGATACGCAGTATTTT.

The CDR3 sequence is CASSPHEEQYF. Written as DNA, the CDR3 is TGTGCCAGCTCACCACACGAGGAGCAGTACTTC. The rearrangement uses TRBV18 and TRBJ2-7; D gene unclear. Germline CDR1 and CDR2: KGHSH and LQKENI. V lost 1 base and J lost 7, with 5 bases in between. The CDR3 has 11 residues.

The genes are TRBV5-1 and TRBJ1-1; TRBD1 might be the D (6 bases). The germline V and J ends were trimmed by 1 base and 0 bases, with 10 bases remaining between them. Germline CDR1 is SGHRS and CDR2 is YFSETQ. The CDR3 has 15 amino acids. CDR3 coding DNA: TGCGCCAGCAGCTTGCTTCCAGGGGTGAACACTGAAGCTTTCTTT. As protein: CASSLLPGVNTEAFF.

This sequence joins TRBV27 and TRBJ1-4; no reliable D call. This CDR3 is 13 amino acids long. Germline V gene lookup returns CDR1 MNHEY and CDR2 SMNVEV (reference sequence). The germline V and J ends were trimmed by 4 bases and 8 bases, with 11 bases remaining between them. CDR3 protein: CASSSGSDEKLFF. In DNA form, the CDR3 reads TGTGCCAGCAGTTCGGGGTCAGACGAAAAACTGTTTTTT.

V gene TRBV28 combines with J gene TRBJ2-7; D call uncertain. Trimming cost V 6 bases and J 3 bases, with 9 bases left between them. Germline lookup yields CDR1 MDHEN and CDR2 SYDVKM. CDR3 length: 12 amino acids. The CDR3 here is CASRGRSYEQYF. As DNA, the CDR3 is TGTGCCAGCAGGGGCAGAAGCTACGAGCAGTACTTC.

This chain links TRBV7-2 with TRBJ1-2; D is undetermined. V lost 2 bases to trimming and J lost 8 bases, with 15 bases between them. The CDR3 is 14 residues long. Germline loops: CDR1 SGHTA, CDR2 FQGNSA. CDR3 bases: TGTGCCAGCAGCTTACCCAAGCGGGTCGAGGGCTACACCTTC. Its translation: CASSLPKRVEGYTF. The full variable domain, its missing parts supplied by reference TRBV7-2 and TRBJ1-2, is GAGVSQSPSNKVTEKGKDVELRCDPISGHTALYWYRQSLGQGLEFLIYFQGNSAPDKSGLPSDRFSAERTGGSVSTLTIQRTQQEDSAVYLCASSLPKRVEGYTFGSGTRLTVV.

This clone was observed once. V gene TRBV2 combines with J gene TRBJ2-2; TRBD2 aligns across 7 bases. Trimming cost V 6 bases and J 4 bases; bases outside gene matches: 11. Germline loops: CDR1 SNHLY, CDR2 FYNNEI. This CDR3 contains 16 residues. DNA of the CDR3: TGTGCCAGCAGCGGGGGGACGGGGATTGTCACCGGGGAGCTGTTTTTT. This codes for CASSGGTGIVTGELFF. The complete variable domain, with remaining parts taken from reference TRBV2 and TRBJ2-2, reads EPEVTQTPSHQVTQMGQEVILRCVPISNHLYFYWYRQILGQKVEFLVSFYNNEISEKSEIFDDQFSVERPDGSNFTLKIRSTKLEDSAMYFCASSGGTGIVTGELFFGEGSRLTVL.

This clone appeared a few times. The chain joins TRBV6-5 to TRBJ2-1; D possibly corresponds to TRBD1 (6 bases). The CDR3 sequence is 13 residues long. Trimming removed 6 bases at V and 6 bases at J, with 12 bases between. The germline CDR1 and CDR2 sequences are MNHEY and SVGAGI. CDR3 DNA sequence: TGTGCCAGCAGACAGGGAACTCCCAATGAGCAGTTCTTC. Translation: CASRQGTPNEQFF.

The chain combines TRBV6-5 with TRBJ2-5, with D perhaps matching TRBD1 (7 bases). Trimming removed 6 bases from V and 5 bases from J, with 16 bases in between. Germline V gene lookup returns CDR1 MNHEY and CDR2 SVGAGI. CDR3 size: 14 residues. This CDR3 reads CASRTRAGGETQYF. Here the CDR3 DNA reads TGTGCCAGCAGAACTCGTGCAGGGGGGGAGACCCAGTACTTC.

The chain employs TRBV19 and TRBJ1-1; no clear D gene. Per the germline V gene, CDR1 is LNHDA and CDR2 is SQIVND (reference sequence). This CDR3 is 13 amino acids long. Trimming took 4 bases from V and 8 from J, leaving 14 bases between them. The CDR3 DNA sequence: TGTGCCAGTAGTACCGGCGGGCAGGCAGAAGCTTTCTTT. This encodes CASSTGGQAEAFF.

This sequence joins TRBV29-1 and TRBJ2-1; tentatively, D is TRBD1 (7 bases). V was shortened by 3 bases and J by 7 bases, with 13 bases between the two germline ends. CDR3 length equals 13 residues. CDR1 and CDR2 (germline): SQVTM, ANQGSEA. This chain's CDR3 is CSVDVAGGNEQFF. In DNA form, the CDR3 reads TGCAGCGTTGACGTGGCAGGGGGGAATGAGCAGTTCTTC.

This chain joins TRBV28 and TRBJ2-5, with 11 bases aligning to TRBD2. This CDR3 region has 14 residues. Trimming removed 4 bases from V and 5 bases from J; junction bases left unmatched: 3. The germline V gene has CDR1 MDHEN and CDR2 SYDVKM. The CDR3 reads CASSSGTSGETQYF. The CDR3 DNA reads as TGTGCCAGCAGTTCCGGGACTAGCGGTGAGACCCAGTACTTC.

The rearrangement links TRBV5-4 to TRBJ2-2; 13 bases are a match to TRBD2. V shed 4 bases, J shed 7 bases, and the junction held 13 bases outside the gene matches. The CDR3 is 18 residues long. Germline loops: CDR1 SGHNT, CDR2 YYREEE (reference sequence). The DNA of the CDR3 is TGTGCCAGCAGCAAACCGGGACTAGCGGGAAAAAGGGGCGGGGAGCTGTTTTTT. This sequence encodes CASSKPGLAGKRGGELFF.

This CDR3 reads CASSNLGSTEAFF. Written as DNA, the CDR3 is TGTGCCAGCAGCAACCTTGGTAGCACTGAAGCTTTCTTT. The chain joins TRBV27 to TRBJ1-1; D gene ambiguous. The germline V gene has CDR1 MNHEY and CDR2 SMNVEV (reference sequence). This CDR3 has 13 amino acids. Trimming took off 6 bases at V and 4 bases at J, with 12 bases between the two ends.

The rearrangement uses TRBV19 and TRBJ1-5; 8 bases fit TRBD1. Germline assignment: CDR1 LNHDA and CDR2 SQIVND (reference sequence). V lost 7 bases, J lost 6 bases, and 8 bases stayed unmatched. The CDR3 is 14 amino acids. The CDR3 loop reads CASTETGEAQPQHF. The DNA for the CDR3 is TGTGCCAGTACAGAGACAGGGGAGGCTCAGCCCCAGCATTTT.

The sample holds a few counts of this clone. V gene TRBV25-1 combines with J gene TRBJ2-2; a possible D gene is TRBD2 (6 bases). CDR3 length: 16 residues. V lost 8 bases and J 7 bases, leaving 23 bases between the germline ends. Germline CDR1 MGHDK, CDR2 SYGVNS. The DNA for the CDR3 is TGTGCCAGCGGCCCGTGGCAGGGACTTGCCAACGGGGAGCTGTTTTTT. Protein product: CASGPWQGLANGELFF.

The chain combines TRBV11-2 with TRBJ2-3, with 8 bases identical to TRBD1. The germline V gene has CDR1 SGHAT and CDR2 FQNNGV. V was pared by 5 bases and J by 8 bases, with 15 bases of the junction left unmatched. The CDR3 extends over 16 amino acids. For the CDR3, the DNA is TGTGCCAGCAGCCCCCGGACAGGGACCGTCGTGGGTACGCAGTATTTT. Translated: CASSPRTGTVVGTQYF.

The chain employs TRBV27 and TRBJ1-2; TRBD1 matches 9 bases. The germline V gene encodes CDR1 MNHEY and CDR2 SMNVEV (reference sequence). This CDR3 region has 17 residues. V lost 4 bases and J lost 4; bases outside the gene matches: 13. The CDR3 loop is CASSSRDRVLSGYGYTF. The DNA of the CDR3 is TGTGCCAGCAGTTCCCGGGACAGGGTATTGTCGGGCTATGGCTACACCTTC.

The chain employs TRBV5-4 and TRBJ2-1; the match to TRBD2 covers 7 bases. The CDR3 loop spans 15 amino acids. Unmatched junction bases numbered 12, after V lost 5 bases and J lost 7 bases. In germline, CDR1 is SGHNT, CDR2 YYREEE (reference sequence). The CDR3 coding sequence is TGTGCCAGCAGGGCGACGGGGGGAGCACCTAATGAGCAGTTCTTC. Translation gives CASRATGGAPNEQFF.

The rearrangement joins TRBV19 to TRBJ1-5; D is unclear. CDR1 and CDR2 (germline): LNHDA, SQIVND (reference sequence). The CDR3 length is 14 residues. V gave up 10 bases and J gave up 0 bases, with 13 bases separating them. The CDR3 nucleotides are TGTGCCATCGGCGGGGAGTATAGCAATCAGCCCCAGCATTTT. Its protein product is CAIGGEYSNQPQHF.

The chain carries TRBV19 and TRBJ1-1; 7 nucleotides align to TRBD1. Germline V gene sequence: CDR1 LNHDA, CDR2 SQIVND (reference sequence). The V gene end was trimmed by 6 bases and the J gene end by 2 bases; junction bases not matched to a gene: 12. The CDR3 sequence is 16 residues long. CDR3 in amino acids: CASSPRRGQLNTEAFF. In nucleotides, the CDR3 is TGTGCCAGTAGCCCCCGGCGGGGACAGCTCAACACTGAAGCTTTCTTT.

As to this clone: Sequence at one end of the junction differs from germline and may be a read error. This sequence joins TRBV7-7 and TRBJ2-5; TRBD2 matches at 7 bases. The length of the CDR3 is 17 residues. Looked up from germline, CDR1 is SSHAT and CDR2 is FNYEAQ (reference sequence). The CDR3 is CASRDLPRGGGRETQYF. CDR3 in DNA: TGTGCTAGCAGGGACTTACCCCGGGGCGGGGGTCGGGAGACCCAGTACTTC.

This clone was seen a single time. J is TRBJ2-1 and V is TRBV27, with 7 bases aligning to TRBD1. V lost 8 bases to trimming and J lost 0 bases; unmatched junction nucleotides: 7. CDR1 is MNHEY, CDR2 SMNVEV, per germline (reference sequence). The CDR3 is made up of 15 amino acids. The CDR3 region has the DNA TGTGCCAGCCGTCAGGGGGATAGCTCCTACAATGAGCAGTTCTTC. It translates to CASRQGDSSYNEQFF.

The chain uses TRBV6-1 and TRBJ2-7; no definite D call. This CDR3 has 14 residues. CDR1 is MNHNS and CDR2 is SASEGT in the germline V gene. The V and J ends lost 7 bases and 0 bases respectively, with 13 bases between them. CDR3 in DNA: TGTGCCAGCAAAGCGCGAATTAGCTCCTACGAGCAGTACTTC. Amino acid sequence: CASKARISSYEQYF.